What follows are 13 T cell receptor beta chains derived from one specimen sequenced in a study of shared clonotypes between healthy human individuals (dated by TCRdb to 2018 to 2020). The library was obtained by the immunoSEQ multiplex PCR assay. The table was pulled from immuneACCESS by TCRdb, which kept in-frame rearrangements only. Such tables lose some clones; where checked, under half of the loss comes from unresolved V genes, and the rest has no known cause. This sample lists a few million clones; approximately 90% were detected once. 0.37% of the sample belongs to the ten largest clones. The sequenced material came from naive CD4+ T cells from PBMCs. Sample cell subset or site, as interpreted from the label and publication: CD45RA+ positively selected. The receptors come from a man aged 18 to 35 in good health. Some clones in this sample may be carry-over from other donors' samples.

This chain uses TRBV5-6 with TRBJ2-4; perhaps D is TRBD1 or TRBD2 (5 bases each). V was cut by 0 bases and J by 2 bases, with 9 bases left in between. The CDR3 is 15 amino acids. The germline V gene encodes CDR1 SGHDT and CDR2 YYEEEE. CDR3 in DNA: TGTGCCAGCAGCTTGGTTTCGGGGCCCAAAAACATTCAGTACTTC. Protein product: CASSLVSGPKNIQYF.

This clone was recorded only once. The sample holds other DNA sequences that translate to the same CDR3. The chain combines TRBV5-1 with TRBJ1-3; D gene ambiguous. Trimming left V 1 base short and J 4 bases short, with 9 bases between. Germline V gene data show CDR1 as SGHRS and CDR2 as YFSETQ. The CDR3 has 14 amino acids. CDR3 residues: CASSLTVTGNTIYF. DNA for the CDR3: TGCGCCAGCAGCTTGACGGTAACCGGAAACACCATATATTTT.

The chain has TRBV11-3 and TRBJ2-1; tentative D call: TRBD2 (6 bases). Per germline, CDR1 SGHNT and CDR2 YENEEA. Deletions cut 0 bases from V and 7 bases from J, with 16 bases between. This CDR3 has 16 amino acids. The CDR3 is CASSLDPGGVGNEQFF. The CDR3 DNA follows: TGTGCCAGCAGCTTAGATCCTGGAGGGGTAGGTAATGAGCAGTTCTTC.

The rearrangement joins TRBV5-6 to TRBJ2-2; D assignment may be TRBD1 or TRBD2 (5 bases each). The CDR3 is made up of 16 amino acids. V dropped 4 bases and J dropped 4 bases, with 17 bases sitting between them. Germline V lookup: CDR1 SGHDT, CDR2 YYEEEE. The CDR3 DNA reads TGTGCCAGCAGCCCTACCGGGACGTCGGGCACCGGGGAGCTGTTTTTT. Its translation: CASSPTGTSGTGELFF.

The chain carries TRBV5-1 and TRBJ2-5, with D possibly being TRBD2 (6 bases). Per the germline V gene, CDR1 is SGHRS and CDR2 is YFSETQ. With 1 base removed from V and 2 bases from J, the gap between germline ends came to 12 bases. This CDR3 has 15 residues. Here the CDR3 DNA reads TGCGCCAGCAGCTTGAGGAGGGGAGAGCAAGAGACCCAGTACTTC. Protein sequence: CASSLRRGEQETQYF.

The rearrangement uses TRBV28 and TRBJ1-2, with TRBD1 matching over 8 bases. The V gene's germline CDR1 is MDHEN and CDR2 SYDVKM. Trimming at V came to 3 bases and at J to 8 bases, leaving 5 bases not matched to a gene. CDR3 length: 13 amino acids. CDR3 sequence reads: CASSFPRTGGYTF. CDR3 DNA sequence: TGTGCCAGCAGTTTCCCCAGGACAGGGGGCTACACCTTC.

The CDR3 DNA follows: TGTGCCAGTACCACTTACAGGGGAGATTATACGCAGTATTTT. It encodes CASTTYRGDYTQYF. This rearrangement joins TRBV19 to TRBJ2-3; TRBD1 aligns across 7 bases. Unmatched junction bases numbered 11, after V lost 7 bases and J lost 7 bases. This CDR3 has 14 residues. Germline lookup yields CDR1 LNHDA and CDR2 SQIVND (reference sequence). The whole variable domain, remainder taken from reference TRBV19 and TRBJ2-3, is DGGITQSPKYLFRKEGQNVTLSCEQNLNHDAMYWYRQDPGQGLRLIYYSQIVNDFQKGDIAEGYSVSREKKESFPLTVTSAQKNPTAFYLCASTTYRGDYTQYFGPGTRLTVL.

The rearrangement uses TRBV5-1 and TRBJ1-2, with 7 positions matching TRBD1. Germline CDR1 SGHRS, CDR2 YFSETQ. CDR3 length equals 15 residues. Losses at the gene ends were 6 bases for V and 1 base for J; bases not matched to a gene: 9. CDR3 loop: CASTLSTGHNYGYTF. Here the CDR3 DNA reads TGCGCCAGCACCCTTTCGACAGGGCATAACTATGGCTACACCTTC. The variable domain in full, with the rest retrieved from reference TRBV5-1 and TRBJ1-2, is KAGVTQTPRYLIKTRGQQVTLSCSPISGHRSVSWYQQTPGQGLQFLFEYFSETQRNKGNFPGRFSGRQFSNSRSEMNVSTLELGDSALYLCASTLSTGHNYGYTFGSGTRLTVV.

This chain joins TRBV2 and TRBJ2-2; perhaps TRBD1 as D (5 bases). V shed 7 bases and J shed 7 bases, with 13 bases lying between them. The CDR3 has 13 residues. Germline CDR1 and CDR2: SNHLY and FYNNEI. The CDR3, as DNA: TGTGCCAGCAACCTACAGGAAAACGGGGAGCTGTTTTTT. Amino acid sequence: CASNLQENGELFF.

This chain links TRBV9 with TRBJ2-7; 10 nucleotides match TRBD2. Germline trimming cut 4 bases from V and 0 bases from J; bases unmatched to any gene: 10. CDR1 and CDR2 (germline): SGDLS, YYNGEE. The CDR3 runs to 17 residues. CDR3 residues: CASSLNPLAGSSYEQYF. CDR3 bases: TGTGCCAGCAGCCTCAACCCACTAGCGGGATCCTCCTACGAGCAGTACTTC.

The chain has TRBV5-1 and TRBJ2-5; no reliable D call. V was shortened by 0 bases and J by 3 bases, with 9 bases between the two germline ends. CDR3 length equals 14 residues. Germline assignment: CDR1 SGHRS and CDR2 YFSETQ. The CDR3 spells CASSLGAAEETQYF. The CDR3 DNA is TGCGCCAGCAGCTTGGGCGCGGCTGAAGAGACCCAGTACTTC.

The chain employs TRBV29-1 and TRBJ1-2; unclear D gene. Germline V gene lookup returns CDR1 SQVTM and CDR2 ANQGSEA. This CDR3 region has 11 residues. CDR3 residues: CLTAGTYGYTF. CDR3 nucleotides: TGCTTAACGGCGGGAACCTATGGCTACACCTTC.

The chain carries TRBV5-1 and TRBJ2-7, with D perhaps matching TRBD1 (5 bases). The length of the CDR3 is 15 residues. Between the trimmed V and J ends, which lost 4 bases and 0 bases, there was a span of 14 bases. CDR1 is SGHRS, CDR2 YFSETQ, per germline. The DNA for the CDR3 is TGCGCCAGCAGCCAACAGGTCTCGAGCTCCTACGAGCAGTACTTC. Residues: CASSQQVSSSYEQYF.